The sequence of this TCR beta chain was determined in a study of blood T cell repertoires in COVID-19 (dated by TCRdb to between 2020 and 2021). Looking at the study overall: The collaborator samples originated in the United States, Italy and Spain and spanned the acute and convalescent phases of COVID-19. The prospective study material was composed of cDNA or gDNA derived from T cells, B-cell-depleted T cells, or PBMCs. Subjects who had been exposed to COVID-19, were actively infected with it, or had recovered from it provided the deeply sampled blood TCRbeta repertoires that made up the dataset. The repertoires were released in a freely available public database meant as a resource for research on the immune response to SARS-CoV-2. Samples came from the ongoing ImmuneRACE study (first 160 participants) plus 1,254 subjects from 6 global collaborators. A de-identified subject ID, COVID-19 status, age in years and sex were almost always included in the sample metadata. Where available, HLA class I and class II types were obtained from metadata supplied by the sample provider rather than from assay-based typing.

Summary of the overall study and its limitations: The amount of clinical and demographic metadata varied by source and participant and was provided uncurated.

Whole blood was collected in K2EDTA tubes by collaborating institutions according to the institutions' own protocols. For TCRbeta analysis, collaborators shipped samples in one of three forms: frozen whole blood, isolated PBMCs, or DNA extracted from either of those sample types. The immunoSEQ Assay, a bias-controlled multiplex PCR, was used to amplify TCRbeta CDR3 regions from genomic DNA. From the authors' description of their analysis: The number of nucleated cells in each sample was estimated by amplification of reference gene primers within the assay. To quantify the absolute abundance of each unique TCRbeta CDR3 rearrangement, sequence reads were collapsed and filtered. For each sample, productive Simpson clonality was calculated by taking the square root of Simpson's diversity index across productive rearrangements. The table was pulled from immuneACCESS by TCRdb, which kept in-frame rearrangements only. Such tables lose some clones; where checked, under half of the loss comes from unresolved V genes, and the rest has no known cause. That table furnishes V, J and clone size, whereas the DNA furnished D and trimming. Recorded for this sample are 200,000 to 250,000 clones; around four fifths of them occurred a single time. Over 15% of the sample is in the top ten clones.

In the case of this clone: The antigen it recognizes is unknown. No qualities accompany the bases; no much larger clone lies one base away.

The sequenced sample consisted of peripheral blood. The TCR comes from a woman of 80 years or more with active or convalescent COVID-19.

The DNA reads as follows: TGCGCCAGCAGCTTGACTCGAGGTAATGAGCAGTTCTTC. It codes for CASSLTRGNEQFF. The rearrangement combines TRBV5-1 with TRBJ2-1; confidence is insufficient to name the D gene. CDR1 and CDR2 are read off the germline V gene as SGHRS and YFSETQ. Deletion took 1 base off V and 7 bases off J, with a span of 9 bases between the germline ends. The CDR3 runs 13 residues from the cysteine to the phenylalanine. The read is trimmed to its CDR3 DNA, 39 bases read in frame from base 1.